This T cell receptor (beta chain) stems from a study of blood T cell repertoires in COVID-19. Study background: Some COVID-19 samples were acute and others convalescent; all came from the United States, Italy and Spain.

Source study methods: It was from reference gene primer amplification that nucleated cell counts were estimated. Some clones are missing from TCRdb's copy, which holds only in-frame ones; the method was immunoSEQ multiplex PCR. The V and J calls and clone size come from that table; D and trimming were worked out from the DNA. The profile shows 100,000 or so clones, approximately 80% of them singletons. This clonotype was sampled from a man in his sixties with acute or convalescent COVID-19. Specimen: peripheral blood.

Here the CDR3 reads CASSSLLGQGYEQYF. DNA for the CDR3: TGTGCCAGCAGCTCCCTCCTGGGACAGGGCTACGAGCAGTACTTC. This chain joins TRBV7-8 and TRBJ2-7; 9 positions agree with TRBD1. This CDR3 has 15 amino acids. Germline V CDR1 and CDR2: SGHVS, FQNEAQ. The ends lost 4 bases at V and 3 bases at J; junction bases unmatched: 7.